These 8 T cell receptor beta chains were all obtained from the same sample, sequenced in a study of T-cell memory formation after mild COVID-19. TCRdb ran MiXCR on the 5' RACE reads and lists one entry per CDR3 protein. Found here are over 350,000 distinct CDR3 sequences, 24% of them singletons; the top ten hold roughly 8.7%. The sample comprised PBMCs or a T cell subset sorted from them (not recorded which). The receptor source for this set is an adult woman who had mild COVID-19 (a few samples of this study predate the infection). Cell type and time point are not known.

This clonotype occurred once. This chain links TRBV24-1 with TRBJ2-1; 11 bases fit TRBD1. The V gene's germline CDR1 is KGHDR and CDR2 SFDVKD. CDR3 length: 14 residues. V dropped 7 bases and J dropped 6; count of bases not matched to a gene: 4. The CDR3 sequence: CATRGTGGINEQFF. The CDR3 DNA follows: TGTGCCACCAGGGGGACAGGGGGGATCAATGAGCAGTTCTTC.

V is TRBV7-2 and J is TRBJ1-2, with unresolved D. V was trimmed by 5 bases and J by 8 bases, leaving 18 bases between them. The CDR3 sequence is 14 residues long. Germline V gene lookup returns CDR1 SGHTA and CDR2 FQGNSA. CDR3 nucleotides: TGTGCCAGCAGCCTCCCCGCGGGAGAGATCGGCTACACCTTC. Translated, it gives CASSLPAGEIGYTF.

The sample holds a few counts of this clonotype. This sequence joins TRBV25-1 and TRBJ1-4; D possibly corresponds to TRBD1 (5 bases). The V and J ends lost 2 bases and 7 bases respectively, with 17 bases between them. Per germline, CDR1 MGHDK and CDR2 SYGVNS. CDR3 length: 16 amino acids. This CDR3 is CASSEAAGRRGEKLFF. CDR3 coding DNA: TGTGCCAGCAGTGAAGCAGCGGGGCGGCGGGGTGAAAAACTGTTTTTT.

This rearrangement joins TRBV7-8 to TRBJ1-4; the D gene is possibly TRBD1 (5 bases). CDR3 length: 16 amino acids. Trimming took 5 bases from V and 3 from J, leaving 16 bases between them. In germline, CDR1 is SGHVS, CDR2 FQNEAQ. CDR3: CASSTRRQLANEKLFF. CDR3 nucleotide sequence: TGTGCCAGCAGCACCCGGCGACAGTTAGCTAATGAAAAACTGTTTTTT.

The chain recombines TRBV4-1 with TRBJ1-1, with TRBD1 identical over 9 bases. Germline lookup yields CDR1 MGHRA and CDR2 YSYEKL. The CDR3 totals 14 residues. V lost 5 bases and J lost 6; bases outside the gene matches: 7. The CDR3 loop reads CASSTRQGDAEAFF. The CDR3 nucleotides read TGCGCCAGCAGCACTAGACAGGGGGACGCTGAAGCTTTCTTT.

About this clonotype: This may come from a read error, since a much larger clone is one base off. The rearrangement joins TRBV6-5 to TRBJ2-7; D is perhaps TRBD2 (5 bases). Germline lookup yields CDR1 MNHEY and CDR2 SVGAGI. This CDR3 comprises 12 residues. V lost 6 bases to trimming and J lost 3 bases, with 9 bases between them. CDR3 in DNA: TGTGCCAGCAGCCGAGAGGGCTACGAGCAGTACTTC. It yields the protein CASSREGYEQYF.

Notes on this clonotype: The junction differs from germline at one of its ends, possibly a read error. This chain connects TRBV5-1 to TRBJ2-7; 8 bases match TRBD1. From germline, CDR1 is SGHRS and CDR2 YFSETQ. CDR3 length equals 15 residues. DNA of the CDR3: TGCGACAGCAGCTTGTTGCTGACAGGGGTCGCCGAGCAGTACTTC. As protein: CDSSLLLTGVAEQYF. The variable domain in full, with the rest retrieved from reference TRBV5-1 and TRBJ2-7, is KAGVTQTPRYLIKTRGQQVTLSCSPISGHRSVSWYQQTPGQGLQFLFEYFSETQRNKGNFPGRFSGRQFSNSRSEMNVSTLELGDSALYLCDSSLLLTGVAEQYFGPGTRLTVT.

The V and J genes are TRBV21-1 and TRBJ1-1; TRBD1 was called by the table and not checked on the DNA. TRBV21-1 is an annotated pseudogene. The CDR3 loop spans 15 amino acids. CDR3 nucleotides: TGTGCCAGCAGCAGACCCAGGGGATTCGACACTGAAGCTTTCTTT. Protein sequence: CASSRPRGFDTEAFF.